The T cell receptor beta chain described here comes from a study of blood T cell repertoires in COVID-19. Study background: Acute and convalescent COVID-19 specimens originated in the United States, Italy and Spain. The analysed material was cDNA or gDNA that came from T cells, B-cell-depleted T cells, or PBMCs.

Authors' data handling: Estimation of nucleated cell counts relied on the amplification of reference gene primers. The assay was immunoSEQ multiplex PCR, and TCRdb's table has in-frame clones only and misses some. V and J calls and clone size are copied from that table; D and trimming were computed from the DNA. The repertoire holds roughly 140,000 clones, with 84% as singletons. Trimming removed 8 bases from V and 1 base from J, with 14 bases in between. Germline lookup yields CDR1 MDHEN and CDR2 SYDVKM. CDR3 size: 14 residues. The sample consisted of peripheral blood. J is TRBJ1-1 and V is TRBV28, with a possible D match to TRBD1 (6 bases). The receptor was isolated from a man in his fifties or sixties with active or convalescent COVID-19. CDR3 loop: CASAQGWRNTEAFF. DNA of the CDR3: TGTGCCAGCGCCCAGGGGTGGAGGAACACTGAAGCTTTCTTT.